This T cell receptor beta chain was retrieved from a study of post-analysis software for immune sequencing data. About this clonotype: Its antigen is undetermined.

Overall study results and limits: The study found TRBV5-6, TRBV5-1 and TRBV20-1 among roughly 5 TRBV segments more frequent in patients than controls.

Researchers reported that TCR beta cDNA libraries carried unique molecular identifiers. TCRdb re-called the PCR reads through MiXCR, storing one row per CDR3 protein. The sample holds approximately 730,000 distinct CDR3 sequences; less than 35% are singletons and the top ten take more than 0.55%. The V and J ends lost 5 bases and 2 bases, in that order; junction bases with no gene match: 7. CDR1 is MNHEY, CDR2 SVGAGI, per germline. There are 15 residues in the CDR3. The chain uses TRBV6-5 and TRBJ2-7; 9 positions match TRBD1. This TCR derives from a girl aged 5-17 years with multiple sclerosis. The material sequenced was blood. CDR3 sequence: CASSVTGTGTYEQYF. In DNA, the CDR3 is TGTGCCAGCAGTGTCACCGGGACAGGGACCTACGAGCAGTACTTC.